This TCR beta chain was found in a study of OX40 agonist ivuxolimab in advanced cancers. Study as a whole: Allowance was made for prior anti-PD-1, anti-PD-L1 or anti-CTLA-4 therapy, and around 41% had some.

A remark on this clone: Its specificity is unknown.

Some clones are missing from TCRdb's copy, which holds only in-frame ones; the method was immunoSEQ multiplex PCR. The table has tens of thousands of clones, more than 85% seen once. General observations from the study: Patients with a partial response at 0.1-3.0 mg/kg had among the lowest clonal expansion.

The CDR3 sequence is 16 residues long. V dropped 2 bases and J dropped 4; count of bases not matched to a gene: 7. Germline CDR1 and CDR2: MNHNY and SVGAGI (reference sequence). This chain joins TRBV6-6 and TRBJ2-1; 8 nucleotides match TRBD2. The input for sequencing was CD4+ or CD8+ T cells sorted from blood, taken in a trial of the OX40 agonist ivuxolimab. The receptor comes from an adult with an advanced solid tumor such as melanoma, head and neck, liver or kidney cancer. The CDR3 DNA sequence: TGTGCCAGCAGTTACGTAGCTAGCGGGCTTTACAATGAGCAGTTCTTC. Its translation: CASSYVASGLYNEQFF.